This entry features one T cell receptor beta chain sequence. This entry is derived from a study of blood T cell repertoires in COVID-19. For the study at large: Researchers got acute and convalescent COVID-19 samples from the United States, Italy and Spain. T cells, B-cell-depleted T cells, or PBMCs supplied cDNA or gDNA.

In the original analysis: Cell counts per sample came from amplifying reference gene primers. The assay was immunoSEQ multiplex PCR, and TCRdb's table has in-frame clones only and misses some. From that table come the V and J calls and clone size; the DNA was used to work out D and trimming. The table shows some 150,000 clones, with approximately 87% occurring only once. CDR1 is SGHDN and CDR2 is FVKESK in the germline V gene. Unmatched junction bases numbered 8, after V lost 4 bases and J lost 15 bases. CDR3 length: 12 amino acids. This clonotype was sampled from a woman aged 45-65 years with active or convalescent COVID-19. The chain uses TRBV14 and TRBJ2-1; 8 nucleotides match TRBD2. The sequencing input was peripheral blood. The CDR3: CASSPRGGGAFF. CDR3 in DNA: TGTGCCAGCAGCCCCCGGGGGGGTGGTGCGTTCTTC.